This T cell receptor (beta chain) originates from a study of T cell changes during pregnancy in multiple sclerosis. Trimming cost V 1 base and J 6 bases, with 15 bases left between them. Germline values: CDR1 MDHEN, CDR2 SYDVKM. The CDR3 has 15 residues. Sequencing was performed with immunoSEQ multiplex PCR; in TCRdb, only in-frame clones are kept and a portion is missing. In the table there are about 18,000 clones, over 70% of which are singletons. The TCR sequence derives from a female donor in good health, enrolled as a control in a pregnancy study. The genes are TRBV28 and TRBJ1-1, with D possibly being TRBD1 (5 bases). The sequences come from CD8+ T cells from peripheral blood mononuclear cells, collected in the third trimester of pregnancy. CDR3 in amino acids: CASSLYPSGPPEAFF. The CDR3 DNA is TGTGCCAGCAGTTTATACCCTTCAGGGCCCCCTGAAGCTTTCTTT.